A selection of T cell receptor beta chains follows, all from one sample in a study of cytomegalovirus exposure and HLA in healthy donors. This table comes from immunoSEQ multiplex PCR, and its TCRdb copy is limited to in-frame clones, with some not included. The sample has about 140,000 clones; more than 75% are singletons. Sequencing used PBMCs. The receptors here all came from a man aged 40-55 years in good health and CMV-seronegative. Each CDR3 is given with its conserved first and last residue. D genes are given only for firm matches. The size field is filled for only some rows; it gives once, few, many or a size class.

v_call,j_call,clone_size,d_call,cdr3_nt,cdr3_aa
TRBV4-1,TRBJ2-3,NA,NA,TGCGCCAGCAGCCAACCTCGAGATACGCAGTATTTT,CASSQPRDTQYF
TRBV28,TRBJ2-2,few,TRBD2,TGTGCCAGCAGCCTAGCGGGGCTGAACACCGGGGAGCTGTTTTTT,CASSLAGLNTGELFF
TRBV6-6,TRBJ2-5,NA,TRBD2,TGTGCCAGCAGTTATTGGGAGGGCGACCAAGAGACCCAGTACTTC,CASSYWEGDQETQYF
TRBV4-1,TRBJ2-3,NA,NA,TGCGCCAGCAGCCAAGATCCCAATCTAGCGCCTAGCACAGATACGCAGTATTTT,CASSQDPNLAPSTDTQYF
TRBV6-1,TRBJ1-5,NA,TRBD1,TGTGCCAGCAGTGCTCAGGGGGAAAGTCAGCCCCAGCATTTT,CASSAQGESQPQHF
TRBV11-2,TRBJ2-7,NA,TRBD1,TGTGCCAGCAGCTTAGTAGGGGGCGCGGTCCCATACGAGCAGTACTTC,CASSLVGGAVPYEQYF
TRBV18,TRBJ1-1,few,TRBD1,TGTGCCAGCTCACCAGGGGACAGTCTGGTCATGAACACTGAAGCTTTCTTT,CASSPGDSLVMNTEAFF
TRBV4-1,TRBJ2-1,NA,TRBD2,TGCGCCAGCAGCCAAGTTGTAGCGGGAGATAATGAGCAGTTCTTC,CASSQVVAGDNEQFF
TRBV11-3,TRBJ1-1,NA,NA,TGTGCCAGCAGCCCGGGGGGGAGGGCAGAAGCTTTCTTT,CASSPGGRAEAFF
TRBV10-3,TRBJ2-5,NA,TRBD2,TGTGCCACCAGCCGGACTAGCGGGGTCCTAGAGACCCAGTACTTC,CATSRTSGVLETQYF
TRBV30,TRBJ2-3,few,TRBD2,TGTGCCTGGAGTCGACTAGCGGAAAGCACAGATACGCAGTATTTT,CAWSRLAESTDTQYF
TRBV14,TRBJ2-2,NA,TRBD2,TGTGCCAGCAGCCAAGAGCCTAGCGGGAGTCTGACCGGGGAGCTGTTTTTT,CASSQEPSGSLTGELFF
TRBV19,TRBJ1-1,NA,NA,TGTGCCAGTAAGGGGAGGGAAGAAGCTTTCTTT,CASKGREEAFF
TRBV4-1,TRBJ2-7,NA,TRBD1,TGCGCCAGCAGCCCGGGACAGGGTACGTTCGAGCAGTACTTC,CASSPGQGTFEQYF
TRBV5-1,TRBJ2-3,NA,NA,TGCGCCAGCAGCCCCGGGATGTACACAGATACGCAGTATTTT,CASSPGMYTDTQYF
TRBV6-6,TRBJ1-5,NA,TRBD1,TGTGCCAGCAGGGTACAGGGGACCAATCAGCCCCAGCATTTT,CASRVQGTNQPQHF
TRBV4-2,TRBJ2-7,few,TRBD2,TGTGCCAGCAGCCTATCAAGCGGGGAGACCTCCTACGAGCAGTACTTC,CASSLSSGETSYEQYF
TRBV19,TRBJ1-5,NA,NA,TGTGCCGGAAGACAGGGCAATCAGCCCCAGCATTTT,CAGRQGNQPQHF
TRBV9,TRBJ2-7,NA,TRBD1,TGTGCCAGCAGCGTAGAGCCGGACAGGGGGTACGAGCAGTACTTC,CASSVEPDRGYEQYF
TRBV30,TRBJ1-5,NA,TRBD1,TGTGCCTGGAGAGGACAGGGGCCCAATCAGCCCCAGCATTTT,CAWRGQGPNQPQHF
TRBV30,TRBJ2-1,few,NA,TGTGCCTGGAGTGTACAACGCTATGAGCAGTTCTTC,CAWSVQRYEQFF
TRBV11-2,TRBJ2-7,few,TRBD1,TGTGCCAGCAGCTTATACAGGGGCTACGAGCAGTACTTC,CASSLYRGYEQYF
TRBV11-2,TRBJ2-2,NA,TRBD1,TGTGCCAGCAGCTTACCCCAGGGGGAACACACCGGGGAGCTGTTTTTT,CASSLPQGEHTGELFF
TRBV28,TRBJ2-1,NA,NA,TGTGCCAGCAGTTTAGGGGGGAGCACCTACAATGAGCAGTTCTTC,CASSLGGSTYNEQFF
TRBV7-2,TRBJ1-3,NA,TRBD1,TGTGCCAGCAGCGTCAGACAGGGTGAGGGCTCTGGAAACACCATATATTTT,CASSVRQGEGSGNTIYF
TRBV4-1,TRBJ1-1,once,NA,TGCGCCAGCAGCCAAGATTTGCGAACGCCCGAAGCTTTCTTT,CASSQDLRTPEAFF
TRBV4-2,TRBJ2-3,few,NA,TGTGCCAGCAGCCAAGAAGGGCGCGGGGGCACAGATACGCAGTATTTT,CASSQEGRGGTDTQYF
TRBV9,TRBJ1-1,NA,TRBD1,TGTGCCAGCAGCCTGCAGATTGGGACAGGGGTCACTGAAGCTTTCTTT,CASSLQIGTGVTEAFF
TRBV2,TRBJ2-2,NA,NA,TGTGCCAGCAGTGAAACCCGGGTCGGGAACGGGGAGCTGTTTTTT,CASSETRVGNGELFF
TRBV6-1,TRBJ2-7,few,TRBD1,TGTGCCAGCAGGTCTACAGGGGTCTACGAGCAGTACTTC,CASRSTGVYEQYF
TRBV9,TRBJ2-5,once,TRBD2,TGTGCCAGCAGCGTAGGAGCGGGGGCCGGAGAGACCCAGTACTTC,CASSVGAGAGETQYF
TRBV11-3,TRBJ2-3,NA,NA,TGTGCCAGCAGCCCCAACAGGGAAGGGACGCAGTATTTT,CASSPNREGTQYF
TRBV28,TRBJ1-5,NA,NA,TGTGCCAGCAAGACCAGGGGCAATCAGCCCCAGCATTTT,CASKTRGNQPQHF
TRBV28,TRBJ2-7,NA,NA,TGTGCCAGCAGTACCACCCGGGAGCAGTACTTC,CASSTTREQYF
TRBV4-1,TRBJ2-5,NA,NA,TGCGCCAGCAGCCAAGATTTTCTTTCAGGGGACGAGACCCAGTACTTC,CASSQDFLSGDETQYF
TRBV27,TRBJ1-2,NA,NA,TGTGCCAGCAGTTCCCCACCGACAGGCCAGTATGGCTACACCTTC,CASSSPPTGQYGYTF
TRBV6-6,TRBJ2-5,NA,TRBD2,TGTGCCAGCAGTTATCTGACTAGCGGAGACCAAGAGACCCAGTACTTC,CASSYLTSGDQETQYF
TRBV5-6,TRBJ1-5,NA,TRBD1,TGTGCCAGCAGCTTGGGCGACAGGGGTAATCAGCCCCAGCATTTT,CASSLGDRGNQPQHF
TRBV6-1,TRBJ2-5,NA,NA,TGTGCCAGCAGCCCCGGGGGTCAAGAGACCCAGTACTTC,CASSPGGQETQYF
TRBV7-9,TRBJ2-5,once,TRBD2,TGTGCCAGCAGCTTAGTTGGCCTAGCGGGGATTAGAGAGACCCAGTACTTC,CASSLVGLAGIRETQYF
TRBV7-7,TRBJ2-3,NA,NA,TGTGCCAGCAGCCCCATGGGGGGGGCCGGCACAGATACGCAGTATTTT,CASSPMGGAGTDTQYF
TRBV7-2,TRBJ2-7,NA,TRBD2,TGTGCCAGCAGCTTAGCCCTAGCGGGGAGGGAGCAGTACTTC,CASSLALAGREQYF
TRBV2,TRBJ2-7,NA,TRBD1,TGTGCCAGCAGTGAACCCGGGACAGGGGCCTCCTACGAGCAGTACTTC,CASSEPGTGASYEQYF
TRBV4-2,TRBJ2-1,NA,TRBD2,TGTGCCAGCAGCCAAGGAGGCACTAGCGGGGCCTTGAATGAGCAGTTCTTC,CASSQGGTSGALNEQFF
TRBV27,TRBJ2-7,once,NA,TGTGCCAGCACCTACCCCCCCTGCGGGCCAAGTCCGCACGAGCAGTACTTC,CASTYPPCGPSPHEQYF
TRBV5-1,TRBJ1-1,NA,NA,TGCGCCAGCAGCTTGGCCTTGGCAGGCCTCCAGAACACTGAAGCTTTCTTT,CASSLALAGLQNTEAFF
TRBV5-8,TRBJ1-5,NA,TRBD1,TGTGCCAGCAGCCGGACAGGGGGCAGTAATCAGCCCCAGCATTTT,CASSRTGGSNQPQHF
TRBV6-1,TRBJ2-3,few,NA,TGTGCCAGCAGTGAAGATGGTTGGCGGCCCACAGATACGCAGTATTTT,CASSEDGWRPTDTQYF
TRBV6-5,TRBJ2-7,NA,TRBD1,TGTGCCAGCAGCCGGGACAGGGACTACGAGCAGTACTTC,CASSRDRDYEQYF
TRBV27,TRBJ2-7,NA,TRBD1,TGTGCCAGCAGTTACAGGGGGTTTAGCTCCTACGAGCAGTACTTC,CASSYRGFSSYEQYF
TRBV7-2,TRBJ2-3,NA,NA,TGTGCCAGCAGCTTAGCCGGTTTCTTTGGCACAGATACGCAGTATTTT,CASSLAGFFGTDTQYF
TRBV2,TRBJ2-7,NA,TRBD2,TGTGCCAGCATGGAAACTAGCGGGTTCTACGAGCAGTACTTC,CASMETSGFYEQYF
TRBV28,TRBJ2-3,NA,NA,TGTGCCAGCAGTTTACTAGCAGATACGCAGTATTTT,CASSLLADTQYF
TRBV30,TRBJ2-7,NA,NA,TGTGCCTGGAGGGGTGCAGGTTACGAGCAGTACTTC,CAWRGAGYEQYF
TRBV5-4,TRBJ2-5,NA,NA,TGTGCCAGCAGAGTCGTCACCGGGCAGTACTTC,CASRVVTGQYF
TRBV12-5,TRBJ2-1,NA,NA,TGTGCTAGTGGCCTCGGGACTGGTACCTACAATGAGCAGTTCTTC,CASGLGTGTYNEQFF
TRBV27,TRBJ2-7,NA,NA,TGTGCCAGCAGTTTGTCCGGGACATCCTACGAGCAGTACTTC,CASSLSGTSYEQYF
TRBV7-2,TRBJ2-1,NA,TRBD2,TGTGCCAGCAGCTTAGGGGCTGCCACTAGCGGGGAAGGCAATGAGCAGTTCTTC,CASSLGAATSGEGNEQFF
TRBV28,TRBJ2-3,NA,NA,TGTGCCAGCAGTCCCCAGCAACAGGGCACAGATACGCAGTATTTT,CASSPQQQGTDTQYF
TRBV5-1,TRBJ1-1,NA,NA,TGCGCCAGCAGCTTAGGGACTGCAAACACTGAAGCTTTCTTT,CASSLGTANTEAFF